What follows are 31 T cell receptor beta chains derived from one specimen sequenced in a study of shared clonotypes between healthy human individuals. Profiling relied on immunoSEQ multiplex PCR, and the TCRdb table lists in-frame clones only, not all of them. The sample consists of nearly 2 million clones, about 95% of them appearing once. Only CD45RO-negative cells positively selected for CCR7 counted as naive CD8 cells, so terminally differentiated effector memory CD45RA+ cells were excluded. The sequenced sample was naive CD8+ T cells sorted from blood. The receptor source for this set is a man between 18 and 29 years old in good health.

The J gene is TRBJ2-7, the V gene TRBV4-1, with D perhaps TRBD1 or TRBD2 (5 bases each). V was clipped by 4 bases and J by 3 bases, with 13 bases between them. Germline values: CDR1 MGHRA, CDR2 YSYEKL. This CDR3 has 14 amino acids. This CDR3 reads CASSPGRLGYEQYF. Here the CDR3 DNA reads TGCGCCAGCAGCCCGGGACGTCTAGGCTACGAGCAGTACTTC.

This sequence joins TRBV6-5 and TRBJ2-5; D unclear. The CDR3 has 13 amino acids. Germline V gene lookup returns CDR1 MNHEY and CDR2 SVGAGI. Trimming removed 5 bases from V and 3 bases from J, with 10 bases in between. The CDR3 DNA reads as TGTGCCAGCAGTCTCGACGCAGAAGAGACCCAGTACTTC. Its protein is CASSLDAEETQYF.

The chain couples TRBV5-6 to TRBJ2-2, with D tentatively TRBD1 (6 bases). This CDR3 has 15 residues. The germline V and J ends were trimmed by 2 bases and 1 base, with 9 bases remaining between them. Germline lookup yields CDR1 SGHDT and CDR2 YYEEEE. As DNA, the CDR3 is TGTGCCAGCAGCTTCTTGGGACAGAACACCGGGGAGCTGTTTTTT. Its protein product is CASSFLGQNTGELFF.

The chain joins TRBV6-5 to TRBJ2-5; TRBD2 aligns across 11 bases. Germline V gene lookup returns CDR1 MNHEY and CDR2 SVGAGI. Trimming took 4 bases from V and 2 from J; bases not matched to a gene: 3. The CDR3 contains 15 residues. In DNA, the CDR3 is TGTGCCAGCAGTTCGACTAGCGGGGCTCAAGAGACCCAGTACTTC. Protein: CASSSTSGAQETQYF.

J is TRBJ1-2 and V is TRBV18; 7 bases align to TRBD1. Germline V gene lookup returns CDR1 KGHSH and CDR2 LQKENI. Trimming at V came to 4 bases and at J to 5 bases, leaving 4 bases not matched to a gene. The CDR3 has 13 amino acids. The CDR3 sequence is CASSLDREYGYTF. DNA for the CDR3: TGTGCCAGCTCACTAGACAGGGAGTATGGCTACACCTTC.

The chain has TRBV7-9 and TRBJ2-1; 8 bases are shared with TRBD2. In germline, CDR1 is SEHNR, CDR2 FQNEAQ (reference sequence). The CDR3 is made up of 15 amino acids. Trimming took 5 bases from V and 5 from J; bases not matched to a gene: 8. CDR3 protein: CASSPRAGVHNEQFF. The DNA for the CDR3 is TGTGCCAGCAGCCCCCGAGCGGGGGTCCACAATGAGCAGTTCTTC.

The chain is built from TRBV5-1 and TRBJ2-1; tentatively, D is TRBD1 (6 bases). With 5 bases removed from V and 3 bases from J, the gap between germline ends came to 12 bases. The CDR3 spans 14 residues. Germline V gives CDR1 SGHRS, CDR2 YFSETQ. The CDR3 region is CASRLDRNYNEQFF. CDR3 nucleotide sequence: TGCGCCAGCAGGTTAGACAGGAACTACAATGAGCAGTTCTTC.

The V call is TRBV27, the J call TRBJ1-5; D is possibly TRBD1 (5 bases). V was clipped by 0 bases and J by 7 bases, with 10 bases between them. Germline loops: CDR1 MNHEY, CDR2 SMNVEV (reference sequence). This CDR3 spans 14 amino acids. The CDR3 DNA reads TGTGCCAGCAGTTTATCGTGGGGGTACCAGCCCCAGCATTTT. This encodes CASSLSWGYQPQHF.

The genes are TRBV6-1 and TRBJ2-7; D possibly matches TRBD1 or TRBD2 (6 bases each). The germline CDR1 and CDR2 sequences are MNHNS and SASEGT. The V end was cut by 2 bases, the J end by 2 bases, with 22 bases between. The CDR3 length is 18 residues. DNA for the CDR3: TGTGCCAGCAGTGAAAGGGGGAGCCGGGACTGGCGGGCCTACGAGCAGTACTTC. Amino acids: CASSERGSRDWRAYEQYF.

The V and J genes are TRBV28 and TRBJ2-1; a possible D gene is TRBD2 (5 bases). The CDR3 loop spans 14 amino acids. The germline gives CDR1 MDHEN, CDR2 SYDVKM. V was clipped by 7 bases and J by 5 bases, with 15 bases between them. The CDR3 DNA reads TGTGCCAGCACCTTCGGGAATCTAAACAATGAGCAGTTCTTC. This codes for CASTFGNLNNEQFF.

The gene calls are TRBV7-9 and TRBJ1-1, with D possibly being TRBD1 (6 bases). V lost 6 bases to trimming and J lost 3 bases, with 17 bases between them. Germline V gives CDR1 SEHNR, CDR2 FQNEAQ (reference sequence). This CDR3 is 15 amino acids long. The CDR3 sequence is CASRDTGGAYTEAFF. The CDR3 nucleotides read TGTGCCAGCAGGGATACGGGGGGCGCGTACACTGAAGCTTTCTTT.

The CDR3 region has the DNA TGTGCCAGCAGCGTGCTCGGGGGCGGCACTGAAGCTTTCTTT. Its translation: CASSVLGGGTEAFF. This chain links TRBV2 with TRBJ1-1; D possibly corresponds to TRBD1 (6 bases). Per the germline V gene, CDR1 is SNHLY and CDR2 is FYNNEI. V shed 6 bases and J shed 4 bases, with 15 bases lying between them. There are 14 residues in the CDR3.

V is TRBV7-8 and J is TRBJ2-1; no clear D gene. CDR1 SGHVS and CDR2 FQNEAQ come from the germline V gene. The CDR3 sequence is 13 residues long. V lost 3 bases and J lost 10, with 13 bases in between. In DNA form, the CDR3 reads TGTGCCAGCAGCTTGGGTCCCCGGAGCGAGCAGTTCTTC. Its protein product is CASSLGPRSEQFF.

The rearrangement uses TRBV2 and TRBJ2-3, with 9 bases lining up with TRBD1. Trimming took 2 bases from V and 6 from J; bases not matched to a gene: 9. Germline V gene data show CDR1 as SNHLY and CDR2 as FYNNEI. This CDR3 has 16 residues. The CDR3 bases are TGTGCCAGCAGTGAAACTCGGGACAGGGTCGCGGATACGCAGTATTTT. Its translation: CASSETRDRVADTQYF.

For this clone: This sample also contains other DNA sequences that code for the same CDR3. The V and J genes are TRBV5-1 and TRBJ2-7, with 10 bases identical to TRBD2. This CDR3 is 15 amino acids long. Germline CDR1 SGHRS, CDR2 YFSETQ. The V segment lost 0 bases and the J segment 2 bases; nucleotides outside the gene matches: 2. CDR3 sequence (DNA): TGCGCCAGCAGCTTGGGACTAGCGGGCACCTACGAGCAGTACTTC. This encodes CASSLGLAGTYEQYF.

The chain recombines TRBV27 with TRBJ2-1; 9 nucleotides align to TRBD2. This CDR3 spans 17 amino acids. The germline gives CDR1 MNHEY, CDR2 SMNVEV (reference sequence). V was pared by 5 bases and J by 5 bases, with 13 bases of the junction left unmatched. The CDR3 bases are TGTGCCAGCAGTCCGGGACCAGCGGGGGGCAGAGACAATGAGCAGTTCTTC. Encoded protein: CASSPGPAGGRDNEQFF.

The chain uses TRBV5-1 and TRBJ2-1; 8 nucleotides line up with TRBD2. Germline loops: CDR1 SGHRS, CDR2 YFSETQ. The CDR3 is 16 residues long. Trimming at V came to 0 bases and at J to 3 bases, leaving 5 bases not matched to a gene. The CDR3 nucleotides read TGCGCCAGCAGCTTGGACCTAGCGGGCAACTACAATGAGCAGTTCTTC. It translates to CASSLDLAGNYNEQFF.

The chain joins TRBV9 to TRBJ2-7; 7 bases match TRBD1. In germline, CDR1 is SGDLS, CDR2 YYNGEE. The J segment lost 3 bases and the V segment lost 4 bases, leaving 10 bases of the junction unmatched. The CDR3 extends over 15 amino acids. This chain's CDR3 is CASSPRTGSYYEQYF. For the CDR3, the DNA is TGTGCCAGCAGCCCCCGGACAGGATCCTACTACGAGCAGTACTTC.

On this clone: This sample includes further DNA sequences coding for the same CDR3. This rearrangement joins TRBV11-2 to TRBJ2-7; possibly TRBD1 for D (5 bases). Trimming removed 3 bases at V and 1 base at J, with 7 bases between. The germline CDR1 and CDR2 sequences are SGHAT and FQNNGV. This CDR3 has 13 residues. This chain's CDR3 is CASSFRDSYEQYF. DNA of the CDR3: TGTGCCAGCAGCTTCAGGGATTCCTACGAGCAGTACTTC.

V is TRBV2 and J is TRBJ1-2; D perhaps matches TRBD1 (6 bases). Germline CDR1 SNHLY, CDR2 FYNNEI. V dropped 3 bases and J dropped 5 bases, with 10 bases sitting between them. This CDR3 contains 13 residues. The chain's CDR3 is CASSEDSDYGYTF. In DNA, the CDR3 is TGTGCCAGCAGTGAGGACAGCGATTATGGCTACACCTTC.

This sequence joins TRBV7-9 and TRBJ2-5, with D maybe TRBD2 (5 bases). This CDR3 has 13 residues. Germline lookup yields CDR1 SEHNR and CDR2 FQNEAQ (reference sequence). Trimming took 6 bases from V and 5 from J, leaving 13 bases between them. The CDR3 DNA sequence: TGTGCCAGCAGTGGGGAGACCAGGGAGACCCAGTACTTC. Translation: CASSGETRETQYF.

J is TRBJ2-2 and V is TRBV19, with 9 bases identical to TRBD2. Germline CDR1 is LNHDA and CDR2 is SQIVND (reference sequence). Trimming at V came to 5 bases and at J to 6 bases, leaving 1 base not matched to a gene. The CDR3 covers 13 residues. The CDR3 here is CASSLAGPGELFF. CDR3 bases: TGTGCCAGTAGTCTAGCGGGGCCCGGGGAGCTGTTTTTT. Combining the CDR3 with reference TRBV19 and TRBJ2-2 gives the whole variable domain DGGITQSPKYLFRKEGQNVTLSCEQNLNHDAMYWYRQDPGQGLRLIYYSQIVNDFQKGDIAEGYSVSREKKESFPLTVTSAQKNPTAFYLCASSLAGPGELFFGEGSRLTVL.

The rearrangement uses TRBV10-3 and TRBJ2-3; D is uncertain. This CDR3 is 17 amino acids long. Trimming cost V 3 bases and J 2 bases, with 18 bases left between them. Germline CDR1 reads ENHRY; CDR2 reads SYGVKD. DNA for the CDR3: TGTGCCATCAGTGACCCGATGGTACCTTCATTCACAGATACGCAGTATTTT. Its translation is CAISDPMVPSFTDTQYF.

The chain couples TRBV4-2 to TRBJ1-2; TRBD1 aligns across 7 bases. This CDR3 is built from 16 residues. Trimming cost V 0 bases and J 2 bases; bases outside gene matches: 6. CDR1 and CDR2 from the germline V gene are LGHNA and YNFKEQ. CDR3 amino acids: CASSQEWSRGNYGYTF. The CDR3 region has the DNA TGTGCCAGCAGCCAAGAATGGTCCAGGGGGAACTATGGCTACACCTTC.

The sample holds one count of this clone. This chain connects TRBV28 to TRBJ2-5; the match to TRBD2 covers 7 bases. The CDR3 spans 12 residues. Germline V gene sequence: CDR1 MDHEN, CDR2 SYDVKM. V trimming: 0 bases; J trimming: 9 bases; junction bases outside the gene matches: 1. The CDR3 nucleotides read TGTGCCAGCAGTTTATGGGGGGGGGCCCAGTACTTC. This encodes CASSLWGGAQYF.

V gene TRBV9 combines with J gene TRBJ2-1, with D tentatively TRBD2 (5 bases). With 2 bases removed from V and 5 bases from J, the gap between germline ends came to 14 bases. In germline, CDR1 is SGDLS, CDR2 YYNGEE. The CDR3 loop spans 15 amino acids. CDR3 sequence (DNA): TGTGCCAGCAGCGTTGGGAGTCCTTCCCACAATGAGCAGTTCTTC. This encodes CASSVGSPSHNEQFF.

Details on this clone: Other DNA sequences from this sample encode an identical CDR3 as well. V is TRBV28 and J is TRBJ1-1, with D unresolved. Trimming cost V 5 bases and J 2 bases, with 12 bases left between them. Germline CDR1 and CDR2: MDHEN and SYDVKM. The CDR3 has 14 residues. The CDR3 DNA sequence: TGTGCCAGCAGTCCTTGGGCAGGAAACACTGAAGCTTTCTTT. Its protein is CASSPWAGNTEAFF.

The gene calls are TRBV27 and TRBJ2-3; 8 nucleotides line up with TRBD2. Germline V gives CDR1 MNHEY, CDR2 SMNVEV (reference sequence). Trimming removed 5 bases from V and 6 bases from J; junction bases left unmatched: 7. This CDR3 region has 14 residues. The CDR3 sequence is CASSPGPSGDTQYF. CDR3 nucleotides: TGTGCCAGCAGTCCCGGACCTAGCGGGGATACGCAGTATTTT.

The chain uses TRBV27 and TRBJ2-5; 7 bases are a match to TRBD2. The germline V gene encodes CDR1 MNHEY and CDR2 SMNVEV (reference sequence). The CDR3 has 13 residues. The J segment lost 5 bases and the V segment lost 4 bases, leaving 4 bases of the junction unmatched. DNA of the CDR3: TGTGCCAGCAGTTCTGGACTAGATGAGACCCAGTACTTC. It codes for CASSSGLDETQYF.

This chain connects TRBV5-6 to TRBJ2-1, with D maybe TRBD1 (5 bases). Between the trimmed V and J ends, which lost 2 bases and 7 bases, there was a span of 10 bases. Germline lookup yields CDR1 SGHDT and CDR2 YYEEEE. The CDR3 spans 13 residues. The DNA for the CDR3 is TGTGCCAGCAGCTTTGGGGCAGGGAATGAGCAGTTCTTC. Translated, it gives CASSFGAGNEQFF.

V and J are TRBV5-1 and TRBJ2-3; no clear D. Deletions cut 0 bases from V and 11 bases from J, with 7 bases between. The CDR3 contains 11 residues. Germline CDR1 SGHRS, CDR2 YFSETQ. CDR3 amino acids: CASSLGAEQYF. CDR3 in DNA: TGCGCCAGCAGCTTGGGGGCCGAGCAGTATTTT.